The rows below give T cell receptor beta chains drawn from one sample of a study of blood T cell repertoires in COVID-19. Some clones are missing from TCRdb's copy, which holds only in-frame ones; the method was immunoSEQ multiplex PCR. The data contain fewer than 100,000 clones, about 90% of them singletons. The material sequenced was peripheral blood. The origin of the receptors is a human donor in a cohort sampled during active COVID-19. Each CDR3 is given with its conserved first and last residue. D genes are given only for firm matches. Not all rows give a size; the values are once, few, many and, for expanded clones, a class.

V	size	D	J	DNA	CDR3
TRBV5-4	few	TRBD2	TRBJ2-7	TGTGCCAGCAGCCTATATAGCGGGAGTGGGTACGAGCAGTACTTC	CASSLYSGSGYEQYF
TRBV7-2	NA	TRBD1	TRBJ1-1	TGTGCCAGCAGCCCGGACAGGGTTCGGGACACTGAAGCTTTCTTT	CASSPDRVRDTEAFF
TRBV5-1	NA	TRBD2	TRBJ2-1	TGCGCCAGCAGCTTGACCGGGGGGACTTACAATGAGCAGTTCTTC	CASSLTGGTYNEQFF
TRBV12-5	NA	NA	TRBJ1-2	TGTGCTAGTCAGACCCCTAACAGTGTCTATGGCTACACCTTC	CASQTPNSVYGYTF
TRBV18	NA	TRBD1	TRBJ1-2	TGTGCCAGCTCACCAGGGACAGGGGAATATGGCTACACCTTC	CASSPGTGEYGYTF
TRBV9	once	NA	TRBJ1-3	TGTGCCAGCAGCGGGGCTAACACGGGGGGAAACACCATATATTTT	CASSGANTGGNTIYF
TRBV6-1	NA	TRBD1	TRBJ1-5	TGTGCCAGCAGTGACCGGACAGGCCAAGGGTCTGGTCAGCCCCAGCATTTT	CASSDRTGQGSGQPQHF
TRBV27	NA	NA	TRBJ2-2	TGTGCCAGCACCCGTCCGGGACAAGGCACCGGGGAGCTGTTTTTT	CASTRPGQGTGELFF
TRBV25-1	NA	NA	TRBJ2-3	TGTGCCAGCAGTGAATTAGGTAGCCTGACTACAGATACGCAGTATTTT	CASSELGSLTTDTQYF
TRBV29-1	NA	NA	TRBJ1-1	TGCAGCGCGCGTAACACTGAAGCTTTCTTT	CSARNTEAFF
TRBV28	NA	NA	TRBJ1-2	TGTGCCAGCAGTTCTACAGCGGGGGGCTACACCTTC	CASSSTAGGYTF
TRBV20-1	NA	NA	TRBJ1-1	TGCAGTGCTAGTTCGAGGGCAGGGAACACTGAAGCTTTCTTT	CSASSRAGNTEAFF
TRBV7-2	NA	NA	TRBJ1-5	TGTGCCAGCAGCTCTTCAATCTCAGGGCCCCAGCATTTT	CASSSSISGPQHF
TRBV28	few	NA	TRBJ1-4	TGTGCCAGCAGTTTAGCGGTGCGTGAAAAACTGTTTTTT	CASSLAVREKLFF
TRBV5-4	NA	NA	TRBJ1-1	TGTGCCAGCAGCATAGACAGCCATGAAGCTTTCTTT	CASSIDSHEAFF
TRBV5-6	NA	NA	TRBJ1-1	TGTGCCAGCAGCCCCACCAGGGCCTTGGGGAACACTGAAGCTTTCTTT	CASSPTRALGNTEAFF
TRBV29-1	NA	NA	TRBJ1-2	TGCAGCGTTGAATCAGGTGATAACTATGGCTACACCTTC	CSVESGDNYGYTF
TRBV11-2	NA	NA	TRBJ2-7	TGTGCCAGCAGCTTAGCCGGGGTTTTTTACGAGCAGTACTTC	CASSLAGVFYEQYF
TRBV2	NA	NA	TRBJ1-5	TGTGCCAGCAGTGAAGGGGGGGGAAGGCTCCATCAGCCCCAGCATTTT	CASSEGGGRLHQPQHF
TRBV4-1	NA	TRBD2	TRBJ2-7	TGCGCCAGCAGCCAAGCTAGCGGGAAGGCTGACGAGCAGTACTTC	CASSQASGKADEQYF
TRBV27	NA	TRBD2	TRBJ2-3	TGTGCCAGCAGTGGGCTCCTGGGTAGCGGGAGAGTCTCAGATACGCAGTATTTT	CASSGLLGSGRVSDTQYF
TRBV9	NA	NA	TRBJ1-6	TGTGCCAGCGCGGGGCTGAGGGCACCCCTCCACTTT	CASAGLRAPLHF
TRBV6-1	NA	TRBD1	TRBJ2-7	TGTGCCAGCAGTGACAACAGGGGAGCCTACGAGCAGTACTTC	CASSDNRGAYEQYF
TRBV5-6	NA	TRBD1	TRBJ1-1	TGTGCCAGCAGCTTGGCCAAGTCAGGGGGGACTGAAGCTTTCTTT	CASSLAKSGGTEAFF